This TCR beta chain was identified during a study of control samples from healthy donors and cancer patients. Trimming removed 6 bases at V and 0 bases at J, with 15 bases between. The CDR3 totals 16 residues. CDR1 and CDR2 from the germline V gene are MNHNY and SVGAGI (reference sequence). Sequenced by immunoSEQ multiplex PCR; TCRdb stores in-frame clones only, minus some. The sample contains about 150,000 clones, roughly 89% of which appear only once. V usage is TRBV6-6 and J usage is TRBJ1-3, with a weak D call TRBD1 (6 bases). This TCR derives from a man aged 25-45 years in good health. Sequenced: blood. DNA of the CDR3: TGTGCCAGCAGGGCCGCCACAGGGAGCTCTGGAAACACCATATATTTT. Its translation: CASRAATGSSGNTIYF.